The rows below give T cell receptor beta chains drawn from one sample of a study of tumor and adjacent non-tumor tissue in lung cancer. TCRdb processed the multiplex PCR reads anew with MiXCR; each CDR3 protein has one entry. Of roughly 120,000 distinct CDR3 sequences in the sample, under 90% were seen once. The sequenced material came from lung tumor tissue. All receptors come from a man aged 65 to 79 with non-small cell lung cancer. Both conserved end residues are part of each CDR3. Fields, in order: V gene, J gene, D gene, clone size, CDR3 DNA, CDR3 protein. A D gene is named only where the DNA matches it firmly. Clone size is not always given. Where it is, it says once, few, many or a class for expanded clones.

TRBV29-1	TRBJ2-1	TRBD1	NA	TGCAGCATCCCACAGGGGTATAATGAGCAGTTCTTC	CSIPQGYNEQFF
TRBV4-1	TRBJ2-5	NA	NA	TGCGCCAGCAGCCAACGGTTGGGGCGAGAGATCCAGTACTTC	CASSQRLGREIQYF
TRBV29-1	TRBJ2-5	NA	NA	TGCAGCACCAAGTCCTACCTCGAAACAGGTCAAGAGATCCAGTACTTC	CSTKSYLETGQEIQYF
TRBV18	TRBJ2-2	NA	few	TGTGCCAGCTCACCTTGGGGTAATCCGAACACCGGGGAGCTGTTTTTT	CASSPWGNPNTGELFF
TRBV13	TRBJ1-6	NA	many	TGTGCCAGCAGCTTACCCGGGGCCGAGGGGGATTCACCCCTCCACTTT	CASSLPGAEGDSPLHF
TRBV11-1	TRBJ2-1	NA	NA	TGTGCAAGCAGCTTAGTTGCCAGGGTCGATGAGCAGTTCTTC	CASSLVARVDEQFF
TRBV12-3/TRBV12-4	TRBJ2-5	NA	once	TGTGCCAGCATTTTAATCAGCTTAGAGACCCAGTACTTC	CASILISLETQYF
TRBV10-3	TRBJ2-7	NA	NA	TGTGCCATCAGTCTCACCAGGGTTTACGAGCAGTACTTC	CAISLTRVYEQYF
TRBV13	TRBJ1-2	TRBD1	NA	TGTGCCAGTAGCTTAGGACAGGGTGATGGCTACTTCTTC	CASSLGQGDGYFF
TRBV29-1	TRBJ2-5	TRBD2	NA	TGCAACGTTGAATTCTATTGGACTAGCGGGGGGAAACGAGTGACCCAGTACTTC	CNVEFYWTSGGKRVTQYF
TRBV5-5	TRBJ1-1	NA	NA	TGTGCCAGCAACCCGGACATCTCGAACACTGAAGCTCTCTTT	CASNPDISNTEALF
TRBV5-1	TRBJ1-1	TRBD1	NA	TGCGCCAGCAGCCCCTTTCCAACAGGGGGGTTCTCTGAAGATTTCTTT	CASSPFPTGGFSEDFF
TRBV6-2/TRBV6-3	TRBJ2-1	TRBD2	NA	TGTGCCAACAGGCGGACTAACGGGAGGTTATACAATGAGAAGTTCTTC	CANRRTNGRLYNEKFF
TRBV29-1	TRBJ2-1	TRBD2	NA	TGCAGCGTCGGACTAGCGGTAGGCTTTAATGAGCATTTCTTC	CSVGLAVGFNEHFF
TRBV6-5	TRBJ1-4	TRBD1	NA	TGTGCCAGCAGACGGACAGGAAGTAGTAATGAAAAACTGTTTTTT	CASRRTGSSNEKLFF
TRBV6-6	TRBJ2-6	NA	once	TGTGCCAGCAGTTACTCGAGCGGGACAAGATACACTGGGGCCAACGTACTGACTTTC	CASSYSSGTRYTGANVLTF
TRBV6-1	TRBJ1-4	NA	NA	TGTGCCAGCAGTGAAGCTGGTTCGGCAGGGCGTGGTGAAAAACTGCTTTTT	CASSEAGSAGRGEKLLF
TRBV10-1	TRBJ2-3	NA	once	TGCGCCTGCAGTGAGTCGGGGTTTGGCAGAGATACACAGTATTTT	CACSESGFGRDTQYF
TRBV6-1	TRBJ1-1	NA	once	TGTGCCAGCATCCAACGGGAACAGGGTCGTTCTGAAGCTTTCTTT	CASIQREQGRSEAFF
TRBV11-2	TRBJ1-4	NA	NA	TGTGCCAGCAGCTTAGATATTTCGAATGAAAAATTGTTTTTT	CASSLDISNEKLFF
TRBV4-2	TRBJ2-1	NA	NA	TGTGCCTGCAGCCAAGGATCCCCTCTATACAATGAGCAATTCTTC	CACSQGSPLYNEQFF
TRBV2	TRBJ2-3	TRBD2	NA	TGTACCAGCAGGCTAGCGGGAGCTTCCACAGATACACAGTATTTT	CTSRLAGASTDTQYF
TRBV6-6	TRBJ2-1	TRBD2	NA	TGTGCCAGCGGTAACCCGGGACTAGCGGGAGGCTTAGGTGAGCAGTTCTTC	CASGNPGLAGGLGEQFF